Listed here is a single T cell receptor beta chain. Its antigen is unknown. Original handling: Filtering of immunoSEQ junctional sequences could not match full-length read filtering. Libraries were prepared by immunoSEQ multiplex PCR; TCRdb keeps only in-frame clonotypes and omits some of them. V, J and clone size reflect that table, while D and trimming were determined from the DNA. The sample shows around 600,000 clones, around 95% of them seen only once. Terminally differentiated effector memory CD45RA+ cells were excluded from the naive CD8 cells, which were CD45RO-negative and positively selected for CCR7. All donors qualified as healthy HIV-negative adults and had experienced no recent acute infections or vaccinations. The sample originates from a study of shared clonotypes between healthy human individuals. Germline lookup yields CDR1 MGHRA and CDR2 YSYEKL. The CDR3 covers 15 residues. Study outcomes and limitations: Researchers sampled blood only, noting tissue repertoires likely differ.

The rearrangement joins TRBV4-1 to TRBJ2-5; D is ambiguous. The DNA end is more similar to TRBJ2-7, so the J call may be wrong. This clonotype originated in a woman in her twenties or thirties in good health. Sequenced sample: naive CD8+ T cells sorted from blood. CDR3: CASSQDRRVTYEQYF. The CDR3 DNA reads as TGCGCCAGCAGCCAAGATCGACGGGTTACCTACGAGCAGTACTTC.